This is a list of T cell receptor beta chains from one sample in a study of response to subunit inactivated influenza vaccine. Each CDR3 protein gets one entry after TCRdb re-called the RT-PCR reads with MiXCR. The table records about 830,000 distinct CDR3 sequences, less than 20% of them present only once. Sequencing used PBMCs from blood, obtained 5 days after vaccination. The receptors were gathered from a man aged 50 to 59 who received an inactivated influenza vaccine. Each CDR3 is given with its conserved first and last residue. The D gene is left open where the match is weak. Clone size, where shown, is once, few, many, or a class for clones that have expanded.

>TRBJ1-4|TRBD1|-|TRBV4-1
TGCGCCAGCAGCCAAGGCACAGGGGGCGGCGAAAAACTGTTTTTT
CASSQGTGGGEKLFF
>TRBJ2-2|TRBD2|-|TRBV7-2
TGTGCCAGCAGCTTAGCGCGGGCGGGGGGGCTTTCCGGGGAGCTGTTTTTT
CASSLARAGGLSGELFF
>TRBJ2-1|-|-|TRBV20-1
TGCAGTGCTAGAGTATATGGGTTTGAGCAGTTCTTC
CSARVYGFEQFF
>TRBJ2-1|TRBD1|-|TRBV10-3
TGTGCCATCAGGAAGGGACAGGAATACAATGAGCAGTTCTTC
CAIRKGQEYNEQFF
>TRBJ2-3|-|-|TRBV4-2
TGTGCCAGCAGCCAAGAGACCACCGTAGGGCCAGATACGCAGTATTTT
CASSQETTVGPDTQYF
>TRBJ2-3|-|few|TRBV5-4
TGTGCCAGCAGGGGGGGTGGGGCAGTCACAGATACGCAGTATTTT
CASRGGGAVTDTQYF
>TRBJ2-7|TRBD1|once|TRBV7-8
TGTGCCAGCAGCCATGGACAGGGAAGAGCGTTCCCACAGTACTTC
CASSHGQGRAFPQYF
>TRBJ1-5|-|few|TRBV20-1
TGCAGTGCTCTCGAACAGAGAGTTTATAGCAATCAGCCCCAGCATTTT
CSALEQRVYSNQPQHF
>TRBJ2-3|TRBD2|few|TRBV20-1
TGCAGTGCTCTCCCGACTAGCGGGAGGCAAGATACGCAGTATTTT
CSALPTSGRQDTQYF
>TRBJ2-7|TRBD2|-|TRBV20-1
TGCAGTGCTATACGCGGAGCAGGGAGGGGCGAGCAGTACTTC
CSAIRGAGRGEQYF
>TRBJ2-5|-|many|TRBV7-2
TGTGCCAGCAGCTTCGGGGGCCACCAAGAGACCCAGTACTTC
CASSFGGHQETQYF
>TRBJ2-1|-|-|TRBV28
TGTGCCAGTCTATCCGATATCAATGAGCAGTTCTTC
CASLSDINEQFF
>TRBJ2-6|-|few|TRBV27
TGTGCCAGCAGTTTTATGACCGGGGTCGCTGGGGCCAACGTCCTGACTTTC
CASSFMTGVAGANVLTF
>TRBJ1-6|TRBD1|few|TRBV6-1
TGTGCCAGCAGTGACATCTTGGGACAGGGTGTTTCACCCCTCCACTTT
CASSDILGQGVSPLHF
>TRBJ2-1|TRBD2|once|TRBV24-1
TGTGCCACCAGTGATTGGACTAGCAATGAGCAGTTCTTC
CATSDWTSNEQFF
>TRBJ2-3|TRBD1|few|TRBV10-3
TGTGCCATCAGTCCGGGACAGGTTGACACAGATACGCAGTATTTT
CAISPGQVDTDTQYF
>TRBJ2-7|-|few|TRBV27
TGTGCCAGCAGCTTTGGGGTGAGGTACGAGCAGTACTTC
CASSFGVRYEQYF
>TRBJ2-1|-|-|TRBV28
TGTGCCAGCAGCTACAGATGGGGACGGGATATCTCCTACAATGAGCAGTTCTTC
CASSYRWGRDISYNEQFF
>TRBJ2-5|-|-|TRBV6-2/TRBV6-3
TGTGCCAGCCGGATCGACAGTTATTACCAAGAGACCCAGTACTTC
CASRIDSYYQETQYF
>TRBJ2-5|-|-|TRBV4-3
TGCGCCAGCAGCCAAGATCCGGGTCAGACCCAGTACTTC
CASSQDPGQTQYF
>TRBJ2-3|-|-|TRBV4-3
TGCGCCAGCAGCCAAGCCACTAGAACAGATACGCAGTATTTT
CASSQATRTDTQYF
>TRBJ1-2|-|few|TRBV20-1
TGCAGTGCTAGAGATCCCGGGGGCGTATCTACGGATGGCTACACCTTC
CSARDPGGVSTDGYTF
>TRBJ1-1|-|few|TRBV25-1
TGTGCCAGCAGTGAAATTGTCCGGGGTGAAGCTTTCTTT
CASSEIVRGEAFF
>TRBJ2-5|TRBD2|few|TRBV7-9
TGTGCCAGCAGCCTCGGGACTAGCGGGGGGCTTGGAGAGACCCAGTACTTC
CASSLGTSGGLGETQYF
>TRBJ1-5|-|many|TRBV25-1
TGTGCCAGCAGTGCCGCCGGTAATCAGCCCCAGCATTTT
CASSAAGNQPQHF
>TRBJ2-7|-|-|TRBV7-9
TGTGCCAGCAGCAAGTCCTTGGGCCCGACCACCGGTCAGCAGTACTTC
CASSKSLGPTTGQQYF
>TRBJ2-7|TRBD2|many|TRBV20-1
TGCAGTGCTGAGGGACTAGCGGGATCCTACGAGCAGTACTTC
CSAEGLAGSYEQYF
>TRBJ1-2|-|-|TRBV10-3
TGTGCCATCAGTGAACAGTCTACTAACTATGGCTACACCTTC
CAISEQSTNYGYTF
>TRBJ2-1|TRBD2|-|TRBV29-1
TGCAGCGTTGAATGGGGCGGGGGCAATGAGCAGTTCTTC
CSVEWGGGNEQFF
>TRBJ1-6|-|many|TRBV7-3
TGTGCCAGCAGCTTAGGTTACTATTCACCCCTCCACTTT
CASSLGYYSPLHF
>TRBJ2-1|-|few|TRBV6-6
TGTGCCAGCAGTAATCGGTATGAGCAGTTCTTC
CASSNRYEQFF
>TRBJ1-6|-|once|TRBV5-6
TGTGCCAGCACCAGCCGGGGGATTCGGAATTCACCCCTCCACTTT
CASTSRGIRNSPLHF
>TRBJ2-7|-|-|TRBV9
TGTGCCAGCAGCGTAGGGGGCCTCCACTACGAGCAGTACTTC
CASSVGGLHYEQYF
>TRBJ2-5|TRBD2|-|TRBV4-1
TGCGCCAGCAGCCAACCCGCGGGGGGGCGGGAGACCCAGTACTTC
CASSQPAGGRETQYF
>TRBJ2-7|TRBD2|few|TRBV5-1
TGCGCCAGCATGGCTAGCGGGTCCTACGAGCAGTACTTC
CASMASGSYEQYF
>TRBJ1-6|-|-|TRBV4-1
TGCGCCAGCAGCCAAGATCAACGGCCTCATTCACCCCTCCACTTT
CASSQDQRPHSPLHF
>TRBJ2-3|TRBD2|-|TRBV27
TGTGCCAGTAAGACGGGGGGGCTCTACACAGATACGCAGTATTTT
CASKTGGLYTDTQYF
>TRBJ2-5|-|few|TRBV7-2
TGTGCCAGCAGTAAGGGTGTGGAGACCCAGTACTTC
CASSKGVETQYF
>TRBJ2-4|-|few|TRBV25-1
TGTGCCAGCAGTGATATGAGCGGAGGGGGAAACATTCAGTACTTC
CASSDMSGGGNIQYF
>TRBJ2-7|TRBD2|-|TRBV5-4
TGTGCCAGCAGCCGGGTCGGGACTAGCGTAGGCGAGCAGTACTTC
CASSRVGTSVGEQYF
>TRBJ2-7|-|few|TRBV28
TGTGCCAGCAGTTTTAGACCGACATACTACGAGCAGTACTTC
CASSFRPTYYEQYF
>TRBJ1-6|TRBD1|once|TRBV6-1
TGTGCCACGAAGGGACAGGGATATAATTCACCCCTCCACTTT
CATKGQGYNSPLHF
>TRBJ2-5|-|few|TRBV7-6
TGTGCCAGCAGCTTATTTGAGGGGGACGCCCAGTACTTC
CASSLFEGDAQYF
>TRBJ2-7|-|-|TRBV20-1
TGCAGTGCTCGGGTTTCGGGGGCTACCTACGAGCAGTACTTC
CSARVSGATYEQYF
>TRBJ2-7|-|-|TRBV20-1
TGCAGTGCTAGAGGAACCCGGGACTACGAGCAGTACTTC
CSARGTRDYEQYF
>TRBJ1-1|TRBD1|many|TRBV15
TGTGCCACCAGCGTTAACCGGGACAGGGGATCCCTTACTTTCTTT
CATSVNRDRGSLTFF
>TRBJ2-5|-|-|TRBV7-6
TGTGCCAGCAGCTCCTCATCAGGGAAAGGTGGATTTGGGACCCAGTACTTC
CASSSSSGKGGFGTQYF
>TRBJ1-3|-|few|TRBV7-9
TGTGCCAGCAGCTTAGAGATCCCGGGGTTCTCTGGAAACACCATATATTTT
CASSLEIPGFSGNTIYF
>TRBJ2-1|TRBD2|few|TRBV20-1
TGCAGTGCTAGAATTACTAGCGGGGGGGCTGAGCAGTTCTTC
CSARITSGGAEQFF
>TRBJ2-7|-|-|TRBV18
TGTGCCAGCTCACGCAGTGTACCGGTAGCGCCTGCCACCTACGAGCAGTACTTC
CASSRSVPVAPATYEQYF